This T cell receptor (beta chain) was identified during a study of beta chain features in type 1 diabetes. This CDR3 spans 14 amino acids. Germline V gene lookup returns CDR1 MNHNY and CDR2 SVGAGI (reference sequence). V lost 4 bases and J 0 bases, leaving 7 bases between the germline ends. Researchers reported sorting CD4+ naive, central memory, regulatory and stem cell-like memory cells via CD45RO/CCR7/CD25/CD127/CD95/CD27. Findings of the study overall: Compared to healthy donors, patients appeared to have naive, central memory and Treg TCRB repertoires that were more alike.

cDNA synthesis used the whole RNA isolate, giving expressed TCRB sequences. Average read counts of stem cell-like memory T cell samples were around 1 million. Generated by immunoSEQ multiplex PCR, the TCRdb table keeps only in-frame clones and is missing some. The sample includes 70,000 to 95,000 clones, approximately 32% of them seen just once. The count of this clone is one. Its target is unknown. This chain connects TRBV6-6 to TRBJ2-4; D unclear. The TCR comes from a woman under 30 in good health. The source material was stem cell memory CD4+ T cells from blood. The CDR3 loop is CASSLSLAKNIQYF. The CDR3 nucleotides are TGTGCCAGCAGTTTAAGCCTAGCCAAAAACATTCAGTACTTC.